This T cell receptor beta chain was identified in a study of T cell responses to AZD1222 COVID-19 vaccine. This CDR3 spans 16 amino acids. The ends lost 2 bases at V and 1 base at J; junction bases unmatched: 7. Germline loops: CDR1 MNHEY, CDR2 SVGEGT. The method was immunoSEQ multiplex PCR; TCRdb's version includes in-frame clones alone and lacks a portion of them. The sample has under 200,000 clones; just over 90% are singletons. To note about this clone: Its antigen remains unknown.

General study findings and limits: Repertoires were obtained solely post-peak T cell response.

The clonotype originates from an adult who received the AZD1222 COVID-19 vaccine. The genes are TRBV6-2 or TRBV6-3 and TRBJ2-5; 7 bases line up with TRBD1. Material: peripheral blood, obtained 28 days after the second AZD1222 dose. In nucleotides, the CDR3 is TGTGCCAGCAGTTACCTCCAGGGGGAACCCCAAGAGACCCAGTACTTC. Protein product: CASSYLQGEPQETQYF.